The subject of this entry is one T cell receptor beta chain. This sample was included in a study of blood T cell repertoires in COVID-19. Study in general: Specimens from acute and convalescent COVID-19 originated in the United States, Italy and Spain. Sample material is recorded as cDNA or gDNA derived from T cells, B-cell-depleted T cells, or PBMCs.

In the original analysis: Estimation of nucleated cell counts relied on the amplification of reference gene primers. TCRdb keeps only in-frame clones here, not all; method: immunoSEQ multiplex PCR. V and J calls and clone size are copied from that table; D and trimming were computed from the DNA. There are tens of thousands of clones in the sample; approximately 90% occur only once, and 9% to 9.5% lies in the top ten. This clonotype originated in a human donor in a cohort sampled during active COVID-19. The sample comprised peripheral blood.

The CDR3 bases are TGTGCCACCAGCAGAGATTATAACTATGGCTACACCTTC. Its protein product is CATSRDYNYGYTF. This sequence joins TRBV15 and TRBJ1-2; D remains unclear. CDR3 size: 13 residues. Germline V gene data show CDR1 as LNHNV and CDR2 as YYDKDF (reference sequence). V gave up 0 bases and J gave up 1 base, with 3 bases separating them. The full variable domain, with the rest looked up from reference TRBV15 and TRBJ1-2, is DAMVIQNPRYQVTQFGKPVTLSCSQTLNHNVMYWYQQKSSQAPKLLFHYYDKDFNNEADTPDNFQSRRPNTSFCFLDIRSPGLGDTAMYLCATSRDYNYGYTFGSGTRLTVV.